This T cell receptor beta chain was documented in a study of metastatic and nonmetastatic thyroid tumors. Study-wide background: Repertoires from blood and tumor or nodule tissue of malignant and benign thyroid patients were compared.

There were no patients who had received any treatment before thyroid surgery. Original methodology: Clinicopathological groups of papillary thyroid cancer showed CDR3 differences that were used to build a distant-metastasis classifier. TCRdb redid the clone calls on the PCR reads using MiXCR. The V and J calls shown here were made by TCRdb, not taken from the authors' results. The sample has approximately 41,000 clones; more than 25% are singletons. This clone occurred many times. Its target is not known. Distinct nucleotide sequences in the sample also encode this CDR3. Regarding the study as a whole: Within blood and tumor, benign nodules reportedly had significantly lower TCR beta diversity than malignant thyroid tumors did.

This TCR derives from a male donor with papillary thyroid cancer or a benign thyroid nodule (not recorded which). Some clones in this sample may be carry-over from other donors' samples. Sequencing input: blood.

The CDR3 DNA reads as TGTGCCAGCAGTGAGGGGAGCAATCAGCCCCAGCATTTT. Encoded protein: CASSEGSNQPQHF. The V and J genes are TRBV6-4 and TRBJ1-5; D unresolved. Trimming removed 3 bases from V and 1 base from J, with 4 bases in between. CDR3 length: 13 amino acids. Germline loops: CDR1 MRHNA, CDR2 SNTAGT.